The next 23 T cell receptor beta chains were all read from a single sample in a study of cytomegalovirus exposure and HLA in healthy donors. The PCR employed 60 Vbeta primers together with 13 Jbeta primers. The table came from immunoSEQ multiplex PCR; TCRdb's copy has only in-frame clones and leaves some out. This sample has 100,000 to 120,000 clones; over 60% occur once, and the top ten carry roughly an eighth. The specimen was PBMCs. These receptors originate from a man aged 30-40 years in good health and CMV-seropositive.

DNA for the CDR3: TGCGCCAGCAGCACCCAAGCGGGGGCTGGGAATGAGCAGTTCTTC. Its translation is CASSTQAGAGNEQFF. This chain joins TRBV4-3 and TRBJ2-1; 8 bases map to TRBD2. There are 15 residues in the CDR3. The germline V gene encodes CDR1 LGHNA and CDR2 YSLEER. Trimming cost V 5 bases and J 7 bases; bases outside gene matches: 10.

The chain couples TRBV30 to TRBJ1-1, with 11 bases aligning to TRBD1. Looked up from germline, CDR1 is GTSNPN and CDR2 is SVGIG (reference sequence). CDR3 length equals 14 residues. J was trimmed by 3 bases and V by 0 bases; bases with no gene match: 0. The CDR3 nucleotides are TGTGCCTGGAGTGTGGGACAGGGGGACACTGAAGCTTTCTTT. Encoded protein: CAWSVGQGDTEAFF.

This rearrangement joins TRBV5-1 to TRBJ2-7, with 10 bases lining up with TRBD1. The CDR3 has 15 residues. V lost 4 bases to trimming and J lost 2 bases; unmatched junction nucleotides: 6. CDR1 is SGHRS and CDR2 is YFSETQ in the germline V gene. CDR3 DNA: TGCGCCAGCAGCGTAACCGGGACAGGGGCCTACGAGCAGTACTTC. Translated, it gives CASSVTGTGAYEQYF. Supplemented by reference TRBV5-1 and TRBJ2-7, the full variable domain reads KAGVTQTPRYLIKTRGQQVTLSCSPISGHRSVSWYQQTPGQGLQFLFEYFSETQRNKGNFPGRFSGRQFSNSRSEMNVSTLELGDSALYLCASSVTGTGAYEQYFGPGTRLTVT.

The CDR3 sequence is CASRYGVEGYNEQFF. The DNA for the CDR3 is TGTGCCAGCAGGTACGGGGTGGAGGGCTACAATGAGCAGTTCTTC. V gene TRBV21-1 combines with J gene TRBJ2-1; the D call of TRBD2 is as the table states it, not checked on the DNA. TRBV21-1 is given as a pseudogene. CDR3 length: 15 amino acids.

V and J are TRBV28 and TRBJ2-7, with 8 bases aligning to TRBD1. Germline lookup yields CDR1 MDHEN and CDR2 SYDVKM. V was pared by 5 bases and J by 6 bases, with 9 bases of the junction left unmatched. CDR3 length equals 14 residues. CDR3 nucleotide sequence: TGTGCCAGCAGTACGCCGGACAGGGTATCCGAGCAGTACTTC. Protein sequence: CASSTPDRVSEQYF.

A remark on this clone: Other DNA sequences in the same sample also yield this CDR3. CDR3 residues: CASRRQGSNQPQHF. CDR3 nucleotides: TGTGCCAGCAGACGACAGGGCAGCAATCAGCCCCAGCATTTT. This rearrangement joins TRBV28 to TRBJ1-5; the match to TRBD1 covers 7 bases. The V segment lost 6 bases and the J segment 1 base; nucleotides outside the gene matches: 3. Germline V gives CDR1 MDHEN, CDR2 SYDVKM. This CDR3 is 14 amino acids long.

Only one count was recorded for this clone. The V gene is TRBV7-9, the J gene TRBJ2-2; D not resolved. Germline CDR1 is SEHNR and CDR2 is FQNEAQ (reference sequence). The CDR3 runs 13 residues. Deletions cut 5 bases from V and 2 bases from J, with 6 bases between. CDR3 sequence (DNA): TGTGCCAGCAGCCGTACAAACACCGGGGAGCTGTTTTTT. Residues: CASSRTNTGELFF.

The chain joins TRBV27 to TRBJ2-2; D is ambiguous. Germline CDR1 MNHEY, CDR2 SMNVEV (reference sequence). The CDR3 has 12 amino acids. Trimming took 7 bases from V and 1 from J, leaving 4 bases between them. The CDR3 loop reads CASIKNTGELFF. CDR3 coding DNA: TGTGCCAGCATCAAGAACACCGGGGAGCTGTTTTTT.

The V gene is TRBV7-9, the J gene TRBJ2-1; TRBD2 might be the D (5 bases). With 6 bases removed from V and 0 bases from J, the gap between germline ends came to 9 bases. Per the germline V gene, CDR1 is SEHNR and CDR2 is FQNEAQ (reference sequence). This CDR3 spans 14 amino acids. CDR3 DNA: TGTGCCAGCAGGGACTCTCTCTCCTACAATGAGCAGTTCTTC. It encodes CASRDSLSYNEQFF.

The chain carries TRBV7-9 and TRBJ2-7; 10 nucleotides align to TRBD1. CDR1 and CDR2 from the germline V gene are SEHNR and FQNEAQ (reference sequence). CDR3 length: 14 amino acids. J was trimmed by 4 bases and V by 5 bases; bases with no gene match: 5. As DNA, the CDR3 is TGTGCCAGCAGCCCGGACAGGGGGATTTACGAGCAGTACTTC. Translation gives CASSPDRGIYEQYF.

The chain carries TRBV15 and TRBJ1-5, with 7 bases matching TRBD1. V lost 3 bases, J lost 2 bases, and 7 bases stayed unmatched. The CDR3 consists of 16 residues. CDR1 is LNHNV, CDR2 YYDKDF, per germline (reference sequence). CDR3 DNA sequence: TGTGCCACCAGCAGTGTTCAGGGGGTGGGCAATCAGCCCCAGCATTTT. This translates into CATSSVQGVGNQPQHF. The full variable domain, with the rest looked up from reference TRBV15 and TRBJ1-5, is DAMVIQNPRYQVTQFGKPVTLSCSQTLNHNVMYWYQQKSSQAPKLLFHYYDKDFNNEADTPDNFQSRRPNTSFCFLDIRSPGLGDTAMYLCATSSVQGVGNQPQHFGDGTRLSIL.

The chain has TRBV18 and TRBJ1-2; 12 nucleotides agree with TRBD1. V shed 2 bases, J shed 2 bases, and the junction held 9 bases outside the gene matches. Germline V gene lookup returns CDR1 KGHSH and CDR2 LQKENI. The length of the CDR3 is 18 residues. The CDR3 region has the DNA TGTGCCAGCTCACCAGCCCCCGGGACAGGGGGCGTAAACTATGGCTACACCTTC. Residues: CASSPAPGTGGVNYGYTF.

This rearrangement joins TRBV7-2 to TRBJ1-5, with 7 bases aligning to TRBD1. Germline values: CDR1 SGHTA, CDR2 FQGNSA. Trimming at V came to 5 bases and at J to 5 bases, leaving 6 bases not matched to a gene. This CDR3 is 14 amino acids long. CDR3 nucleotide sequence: TGTGCCAGCAGCCAAAGACAGGGTGATCAGCCCCAGCATTTT. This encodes CASSQRQGDQPQHF.

CDR3 loop: CASSLGTSGAQETQYF. The CDR3 region has the DNA TGTGCCAGCAGCCTGGGGACTAGCGGGGCTCAAGAGACCCAGTACTTC. V is TRBV5-4 and J is TRBJ2-5; 13 bases map to TRBD2. The CDR3 extends over 16 amino acids. Germline V CDR1 and CDR2: SGHNT, YYREEE (reference sequence). The junction had 5 bases not matched to a gene; V was cut back by 4 bases and J by 2 bases. The full variable domain, completed using reference TRBV5-4 and TRBJ2-5, is ETGVTQSPTHLIKTRGQQVTLRCSSQSGHNTVSWYQQALGQGPQFIFQYYREEENGRGNFPPRFSGLQFPNYSSELNVNALELDDSALYLCASSLGTSGAQETQYFGPGTRLLVL.

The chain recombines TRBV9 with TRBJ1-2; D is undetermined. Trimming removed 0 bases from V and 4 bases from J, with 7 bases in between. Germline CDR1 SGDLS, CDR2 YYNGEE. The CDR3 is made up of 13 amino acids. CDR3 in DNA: TGTGCCAGCAGCGTAGCCGGGTTCTATGGCTACACCTTC. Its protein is CASSVAGFYGYTF.

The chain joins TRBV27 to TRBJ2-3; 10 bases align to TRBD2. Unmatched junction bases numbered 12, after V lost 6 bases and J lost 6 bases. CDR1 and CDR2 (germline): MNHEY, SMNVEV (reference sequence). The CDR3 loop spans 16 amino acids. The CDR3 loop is CASSGESGGAWDTQYF. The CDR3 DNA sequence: TGTGCCAGCAGCGGAGAAAGCGGGGGGGCCTGGGATACGCAGTATTTT.

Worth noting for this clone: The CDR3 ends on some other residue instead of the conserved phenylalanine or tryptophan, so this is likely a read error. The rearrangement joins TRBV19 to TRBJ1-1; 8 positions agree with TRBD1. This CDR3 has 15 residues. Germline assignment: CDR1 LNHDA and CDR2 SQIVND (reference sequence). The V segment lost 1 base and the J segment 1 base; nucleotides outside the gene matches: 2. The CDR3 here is CASSIADRANTEAFL. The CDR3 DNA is TGTGCCAGTAGTATAGCGGACAGGGCGAACACTGAAGCTTTCCTT.

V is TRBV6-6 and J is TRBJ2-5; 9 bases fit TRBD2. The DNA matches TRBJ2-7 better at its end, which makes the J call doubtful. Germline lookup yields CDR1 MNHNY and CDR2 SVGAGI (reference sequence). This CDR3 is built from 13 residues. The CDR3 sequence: CAIQAGGNYEQYF. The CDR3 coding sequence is TGTGCCATCCAAGCGGGGGGCAATTACGAGCAGTACTTC.

As DNA, the CDR3 is TGTGCCTGTACCCCCCTTGGGCAGGGGTATGAAAAACTGTTTTTT. As protein: CACTPLGQGYEKLFF. The chain couples TRBV30 to TRBJ1-4; TRBD1 is a possible D gene (6 bases). V lost 6 bases and J 6 bases, leaving 20 bases between the germline ends. The CDR3 contains 15 residues. The germline V gene encodes CDR1 GTSNPN and CDR2 SVGIG (reference sequence).

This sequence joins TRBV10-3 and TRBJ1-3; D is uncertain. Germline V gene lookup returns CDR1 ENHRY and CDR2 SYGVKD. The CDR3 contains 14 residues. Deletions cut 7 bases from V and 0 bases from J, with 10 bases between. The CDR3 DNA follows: TGTGCCATCACCGCCGAGGCCTCTGGAAACACCATATATTTT. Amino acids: CAITAEASGNTIYF.

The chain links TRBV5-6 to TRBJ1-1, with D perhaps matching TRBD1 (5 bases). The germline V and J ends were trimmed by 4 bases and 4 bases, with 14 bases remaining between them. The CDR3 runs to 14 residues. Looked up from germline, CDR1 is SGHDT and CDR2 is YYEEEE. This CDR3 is CASSQPGGATEAFF. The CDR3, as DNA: TGTGCCAGCAGCCAACCGGGGGGTGCCACTGAAGCTTTCTTT.

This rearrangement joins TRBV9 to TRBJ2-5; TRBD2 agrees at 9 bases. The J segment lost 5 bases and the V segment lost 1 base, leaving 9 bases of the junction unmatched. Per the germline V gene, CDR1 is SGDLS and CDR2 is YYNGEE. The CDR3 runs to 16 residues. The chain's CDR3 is CASSVSGGGAGETQYF. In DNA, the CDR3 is TGTGCCAGCAGCGTATCTGGCGGGGGGGCCGGGGAGACCCAGTACTTC.

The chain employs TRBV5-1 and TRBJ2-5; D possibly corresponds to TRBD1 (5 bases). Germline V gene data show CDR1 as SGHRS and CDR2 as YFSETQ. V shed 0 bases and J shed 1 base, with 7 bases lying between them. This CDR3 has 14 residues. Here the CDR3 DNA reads TGCGCCAGCAGCTTGGGACAGAGCCAAGAGACCCAGTACTTC. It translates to CASSLGQSQETQYF.